This record concerns one TCR beta chain sequence. Its antigen remains undetermined. Base quality data are lacking; no much larger clone is found one base away. From cysteine to phenylalanine, the CDR3 is 11 amino acids long. This entry keeps only the CDR3 DNA: 33 bases, framed from base 1. V drops 2 bases and J drops 3 bases, leaving 4 bases in between. The germline V gene (reference sequence) gives CDR1 as DFQATT and CDR2 as SNEGSKA. This entry comes from a study of blood T cell repertoires in COVID-19 (dated by TCRdb to about 2020). Looking at the study overall: The collaborator samples originated in the United States, Italy and Spain and spanned the acute and convalescent phases of COVID-19. The repertoires were released in a freely available public database intended as a resource for research on the immune response to SARS-CoV-2. Where HLA class I and class II types were available, the types were taken from metadata supplied by the sample provider, not from assay-based typing. The prospective study material was composed of cDNA or gDNA derived from T cells, B-cell-depleted T cells, or PBMCs. Nearly every sample came with metadata listing a de-identified subject ID, COVID-19 status, age in years and sex. Deeply sampled blood TCRbeta repertoires from subjects exposed to, actively infected with, or recovered from COVID-19 were included in the dataset. Samples were obtained from the ongoing ImmuneRACE study (first 160 participants) and from some 1,200 subjects provided by 6 global collaborators.

TCRbeta CDR3 regions were amplified from genomic DNA using the immunoSEQ Assay, a bias-controlled multiplex PCR. As for the authors' bioinformatics: Nucleated cell counts per sample were estimated from amplification of reference gene primers within the assay. To quantify the absolute abundance of each unique TCRbeta CDR3 rearrangement, sequence reads were collapsed and filtered. Productive Simpson clonality was computed per sample as the square root of Simpson's diversity index over productive rearrangements. TCRdb obtained this table from immuneACCESS and retained in-frame rearrangements with V and J assigned. These tables miss some clones; where compared with another copy, unresolved V genes account for less than half of the shortfall, and the remainder is unexplained. V, J and clone size were drawn from that table, and D and trimming were deduced from the DNA. The sample table records about 45,000 clones; more than 70% of these occur just once. The ten top clones hold approximately 15% of the sample.

Whole blood was collected in K2EDTA tubes by collaborating institutions according to the institutions' own protocols. For TCRbeta analysis, collaborators shipped samples in one of three forms: frozen whole blood, isolated PBMCs, or DNA extracted from either of those sample types. What the authors observed across the whole study: The quantity of clinical and demographic metadata differed by source and by participant and was supplied without curation.

Sequenced: peripheral blood. This chain joins TRBV20-1 to TRBJ1-1; the D gene lacks a confident call. This clonotype originated in a human donor in a cohort sampled during active COVID-19. The CDR3 protein: CSARLDTEAFF. The nucleotides are TGCAGTGCTAGACTCGACACTGAAGCTTTCTTT.